What follows are 30 T cell receptor beta chains derived from one specimen sequenced in a study of radiation and T cells in renal cell carcinoma. The time point: blood 4 weeks post-SBRT, at nephrectomy. The treatment: 15 Gy SBRT to primary tumor, nephrectomy 4 weeks later. TCRdb's table, derived via immunoSEQ multiplex PCR, lists solely in-frame clones and lacks some. The table lists around 64,000 clones, roughly 80% of them singletons. The specimen comprised blood, sampled from a patient whose treatment included radiotherapy and nephrectomy. These receptors all stem from a man aged 60 to 75 with renal cell carcinoma.

The V call is TRBV5-8, the J call TRBJ2-7; D is perhaps TRBD2 (6 bases). V was pared by 5 bases and J by 2 bases, with 17 bases between. The CDR3 length is 15 residues. The germline gives CDR1 SGHTS, CDR2 YDEGEE. The DNA for the CDR3 is TGTGCCAGCAGAAAACCCGGGACTGGAACCTACGAGCAGTACGTC. This sequence encodes CASRKPGTGTYEQYV.

The chain combines TRBV7-9 with TRBJ1-4, with D possibly being TRBD1 (6 bases). The CDR3 sequence is 15 residues long. Deletions cut 5 bases from V and 2 bases from J, with 12 bases between. The V gene's germline CDR1 is SEHNR and CDR2 FQNEAQ (reference sequence). DNA of the CDR3: TGTGCCAGCAGCGTCCCAAGGGGGACTAATGAAAAACTGTTTTTT. Translation gives CASSVPRGTNEKLFF.

V gene TRBV7-3 combines with J gene TRBJ1-1; D is undetermined. The CDR3 contains 15 residues. The germline V gene encodes CDR1 SGHTA and CDR2 FQGTGA. With 2 bases removed from V and 0 bases from J, the gap between germline ends came to 10 bases. The CDR3 DNA follows: TGTGCCAGCAGCTTACTTGGGGTTCTGAACACTGAAGCTTTCTTT. It is translated as CASSLLGVLNTEAFF.

The chain uses TRBV5-4 and TRBJ2-2; 7 bases match TRBD1. Germline V CDR1 and CDR2: SGHNT, YYREEE (reference sequence). The CDR3 sequence is 15 residues long. Germline trimming cut 5 bases from V and 0 bases from J; bases unmatched to any gene: 4. For the CDR3, the DNA is TGTGCCAGCAGAGCCGGGACAGCGAACACCGGGGAGCTGTTTTTT. This codes for CASRAGTANTGELFF.

The chain links TRBV15 to TRBJ2-2, with 14 bases aligning to TRBD2. This CDR3 is built from 17 residues. CDR1 and CDR2 from the germline V gene are LNHNV and YYDKDF (reference sequence). The V and J ends lost 2 bases and 5 bases, in that order; junction bases with no gene match: 4. The CDR3 bases are TGTGCCACCAGCAGACCGACTAGCGGGAGGGATACCGGGGAGCTGTTTTTT. Protein sequence: CATSRPTSGRDTGELFF.

This rearrangement joins TRBV30 to TRBJ2-5; 16 bases line up with TRBD2. This CDR3 is built from 13 residues. The ends lost 2 bases at V and 14 bases at J; junction bases unmatched: 5. Per the germline V gene, CDR1 is GTSNPN and CDR2 is SVGIG (reference sequence). The CDR3 reads CAWSPGLAGGIYF. DNA for the CDR3: TGTGCCTGGAGTCCGGGACTAGCGGGAGGGATTTACTTC.

The chain couples TRBV5-1 to TRBJ2-7; a weak D match, TRBD1 (6 bases). V was cut by 0 bases and J by 3 bases, with 13 bases left in between. Looked up from germline, CDR1 is SGHRS and CDR2 is YFSETQ. This CDR3 is 15 amino acids long. CDR3 coding DNA: TGCGCCAGCAGCTTGGGATCAGGGGTGTACTACGAGCAGTACTTC. It translates to CASSLGSGVYYEQYF.

The genes are TRBV5-4 and TRBJ2-1; tentatively, D is TRBD1 or TRBD2 (5 bases each). Germline V gene data show CDR1 as SGHNT and CDR2 as YYREEE (reference sequence). This CDR3 spans 19 amino acids. Between the trimmed V and J ends, which lost 0 bases and 0 bases, there was a span of 19 bases. CDR3 region: CASSLASGTGRFSYNEQFF. CDR3 bases: TGTGCCAGCAGCTTGGCCTCTGGGACGGGCCGGTTCTCCTACAATGAGCAGTTCTTC.

V is TRBV29-1 and J is TRBJ2-1; D is unclear. The V gene lost 2 bases and the J gene lost 2 bases, with 7 bases spanning the gap. This CDR3 region has 13 residues. Germline lookup yields CDR1 SQVTM and CDR2 ANQGSEA. The CDR3 sequence: CSVEKGTYNEQFF. CDR3 DNA sequence: TGCAGCGTTGAAAAGGGCACCTACAATGAGCAGTTCTTC.

This chain joins TRBV6-5 and TRBJ2-3, with D tentatively TRBD1 or TRBD2 (6 bases each). CDR1 is MNHEY, CDR2 SVGAGI, per germline. The length of the CDR3 is 15 residues. Trimming pared 3 bases from V and 3 bases from J, leaving 13 bases between. CDR3: CASSYNGGQTDTQYF. CDR3 nucleotides: TGTGCCAGCAGTTATAACGGGGGACAAACAGATACGCAGTATTTT.

V usage is TRBV6-1 and J usage is TRBJ1-2, with D hard to call. Germline V lookup: CDR1 MNHNS, CDR2 SASEGT. The CDR3 sequence is 16 residues long. V gave up 1 base and J gave up 3 bases, with 15 bases separating them. For the CDR3, the DNA is TGTGCCAGCAGTGAAGAACTCCGGGTAATGGACTATGGCTACACCTTC. Its protein product is CASSEELRVMDYGYTF.

The genes are TRBV7-9 and TRBJ1-2, with TRBD1 matching over 8 bases. The CDR3 has 14 amino acids. Looked up from germline, CDR1 is SEHNR and CDR2 is FQNEAQ (reference sequence). V dropped 5 bases and J dropped 1; count of bases not matched to a gene: 3. The DNA for the CDR3 is TGTGCCAGCAGCGACGACAGGGGTAACTATGGCTACACCTTC. The encoded protein is CASSDDRGNYGYTF.

The rearrangement uses TRBV5-6 and TRBJ2-1; unclear D gene. CDR1 is SGHDT, CDR2 YYEEEE, per germline. The CDR3 length is 18 residues. With 0 bases removed from V and 0 bases from J, the gap between germline ends came to 16 bases. The CDR3 loop reads CASSLERALQNSYNEQFF. In DNA form, the CDR3 reads TGTGCCAGCAGCTTGGAAAGGGCATTGCAAAACTCCTACAATGAGCAGTTCTTC.

The J gene is TRBJ2-7, the V gene TRBV29-1; D remains unclear. Per the germline V gene, CDR1 is SQVTM and CDR2 is ANQGSEA. V gave up 0 bases and J gave up 3 bases, with 12 bases separating them. The CDR3 loop spans 14 amino acids. CDR3 in amino acids: CSVEDHSFFYEQYV. In DNA form, the CDR3 reads TGCAGCGTTGAAGATCACTCATTTTTCTACGAGCAGTACGTC.

The V and J genes are TRBV2 and TRBJ2-3; D is perhaps TRBD1 (6 bases). Germline V gives CDR1 SNHLY, CDR2 FYNNEI. V was clipped by 4 bases and J by 7 bases, with 12 bases between them. This CDR3 region has 13 residues. CDR3 nucleotide sequence: TGTGCCAGCAGTGGGGGGCTCGTTAATACGCAGTATTTT. Protein sequence: CASSGGLVNTQYF.

The chain carries TRBV6-6 and TRBJ2-5, with 8 bases lining up with TRBD2. This CDR3 has 15 residues. V gave up 3 bases and J gave up 2 bases; unmatched junction bases: 5. Germline loops: CDR1 MNHNY, CDR2 SVGAGI (reference sequence). The CDR3 DNA sequence: TGTGCCAGCAGTTATCGAGCGGGGGTTCAAGAGACCCAGTACTTC. Translating gives CASSYRAGVQETQYF.

This chain connects TRBV6-5 to TRBJ2-3; 7 bases are a match to TRBD2. J lost 1 base, V lost 6 bases, and 7 bases had no gene match. The CDR3 has 15 amino acids. Germline assignment: CDR1 MNHEY and CDR2 SVGAGI. The CDR3 coding sequence is TGTGCCAGCAGCCTACTTGCGGGGGGCACAGATACGCAGTATTTT. Its protein is CASSLLAGGTDTQYF.

This chain joins TRBV7-9 and TRBJ1-1; D ambiguous. V gave up 2 bases and J gave up 1 base, with 5 bases separating them. CDR1 SEHNR and CDR2 FQNEAQ come from the germline V gene (reference sequence). The CDR3 runs 13 residues. The DNA for the CDR3 is TGTGCCAGCAGCTTAATGGAGAACACTGAAGCTTTCTTT. Encoded protein: CASSLMENTEAFF.

This clone was seen a few times. The V call is TRBV5-1, the J call TRBJ1-2; TRBD1 agrees at 10 bases. Losses at the gene ends were 9 bases for V and 2 bases for J; bases not matched to a gene: 10. The germline V gene has CDR1 SGHRS and CDR2 YFSETQ. The CDR3 totals 15 residues. The CDR3 is CATATGGAENYGYTF. The CDR3 coding sequence is TGCGCCACCGCGACAGGGGGCGCGGAAAACTATGGCTACACCTTC.

This sequence joins TRBV2 and TRBJ1-5; D is ambiguous. This CDR3 spans 13 amino acids. Trimming removed 3 bases at V and 7 bases at J, with 10 bases between. CDR1 SNHLY and CDR2 FYNNEI come from the germline V gene. The CDR3 protein is CASSDGLVQPQHF. The CDR3 DNA follows: TGTGCCAGCAGTGACGGGTTGGTGCAGCCCCAGCATTTT.

This chain uses TRBV4-2 with TRBJ2-3, with TRBD2 matching 12 bases. V gave up 4 bases and J gave up 0 bases; unmatched junction bases: 2. In germline, CDR1 is LGHNA, CDR2 YNFKEQ. There are 16 residues in the CDR3. The CDR3 coding sequence is TGTGCCAGCAGCCTAGGGACTAGCGGGAGCACAGATACGCAGTATTTT. It codes for CASSLGTSGSTDTQYF.

V and J are TRBV7-2 and TRBJ2-7, with 8 bases aligning to TRBD1. Trimming removed 1 base from V and 2 bases from J; junction bases left unmatched: 7. Germline values: CDR1 SGHTA, CDR2 FQGNSA. The CDR3 is made up of 16 amino acids. DNA for the CDR3: TGTGCCAGCAGCTTAGACGCCGGGACAGGAACCTACGAGCAGTACTTC. This codes for CASSLDAGTGTYEQYF.

The V call is TRBV19, the J call TRBJ2-2; 10 bases line up with TRBD2. CDR3 size: 15 residues. With V trimmed by 10 bases and J by 1 base, 6 bases remained unmatched. Germline lookup yields CDR1 LNHDA and CDR2 SQIVND (reference sequence). The CDR3 DNA reads TGTGCCACCAAAGGACTAGCGGAGAACACCGGGGAGCTGTTTTTT. As protein: CATKGLAENTGELFF.

The J gene is TRBJ2-2, the V gene TRBV7-8; perhaps TRBD1 as D (5 bases). The CDR3 has 16 amino acids. The germline V gene encodes CDR1 SGHVS and CDR2 FQNEAQ. V was cut by 1 base and J by 1 base, with 10 bases left in between. Written as DNA, the CDR3 is TGTGCCAGCAGCTTAGGCCCGCAGGGGAACACCGGGGAGCTGTTTTTT. As protein: CASSLGPQGNTGELFF. The full variable domain, in which reference TRBV7-8 and TRBJ2-2 provide the parts outside the CDR3, is GAGVSQSPRYKVAKRGQDVALRCDPISGHVSLFWYQQALGQGPEFLTYFQNEAQLDKSGLPSDRFFAERPEGSVSTLKIQRTQQEDSAVYLCASSLGPQGNTGELFFGEGSRLTVL.

This chain joins TRBV18 and TRBJ1-1, with 7 bases fitting TRBD1. In germline, CDR1 is KGHSH, CDR2 LQKENI. This CDR3 has 16 residues. With V trimmed by 0 bases and J by 3 bases, 7 bases remained unmatched. Here the CDR3 DNA reads TGTGCCAGCTCACCACCCGGGGAGAGGGGGCACACTGAAGCTTTCTTT. The encoded protein is CASSPPGERGHTEAFF.

The chain employs TRBV2 and TRBJ1-4, with D perhaps matching TRBD1 (5 bases). This CDR3 contains 12 residues. V gave up 6 bases and J gave up 6 bases, with 8 bases separating them. CDR1 and CDR2 (germline): SNHLY, FYNNEI. CDR3 residues: CASRGVDEKLFF. As DNA, the CDR3 is TGTGCCAGCAGAGGGGTCGATGAAAAACTGTTTTTT.

This chain joins TRBV10-3 and TRBJ1-5, with D perhaps TRBD1 (6 bases). The CDR3 sequence is 14 residues long. V was cut by 10 bases and J by 3 bases, with 16 bases left in between. Germline assignment: CDR1 ENHRY and CDR2 SYGVKD. The CDR3 DNA sequence: TGTGCCACCCGGGCTGGACAGAACAATCAGCCCCAGCATTTT. This sequence encodes CATRAGQNNQPQHF.

The chain has TRBV10-3 and TRBJ1-2; no reliable D call. Germline CDR1 reads ENHRY; CDR2 reads SYGVKD. CDR3 length: 12 residues. V dropped 4 bases and J dropped 4 bases, with 7 bases sitting between them. CDR3 in amino acids: CAISGQSYGYTF. In DNA form, the CDR3 reads TGTGCCATCAGTGGACAAAGCTATGGCTACACCTTC.

The J gene is TRBJ1-2, the V gene TRBV25-1; no firm D call. The V end lost 3 bases, the J end lost 6 bases, and 14 bases lay between the germline ends. Germline V gene lookup returns CDR1 MGHDK and CDR2 SYGVNS. There are 14 residues in the CDR3. For the CDR3, the DNA is TGTGCCAGCAGTGAGTTTGTCGGAACGGATGGCTACACCTTC. This gives the protein CASSEFVGTDGYTF.

The V and J genes are TRBV19 and TRBJ2-1; D may be TRBD1 or TRBD2 (5 bases each). The CDR3 sequence is 14 residues long. The germline CDR1 and CDR2 sequences are LNHDA and SQIVND (reference sequence). V lost 9 bases to trimming and J lost 6 bases, with 18 bases between them. The CDR3 bases are TGTGCCAGCAACCGGGACGGCCTCTTCAATGAGCAGTTCTTC. It yields the protein CASNRDGLFNEQFF.